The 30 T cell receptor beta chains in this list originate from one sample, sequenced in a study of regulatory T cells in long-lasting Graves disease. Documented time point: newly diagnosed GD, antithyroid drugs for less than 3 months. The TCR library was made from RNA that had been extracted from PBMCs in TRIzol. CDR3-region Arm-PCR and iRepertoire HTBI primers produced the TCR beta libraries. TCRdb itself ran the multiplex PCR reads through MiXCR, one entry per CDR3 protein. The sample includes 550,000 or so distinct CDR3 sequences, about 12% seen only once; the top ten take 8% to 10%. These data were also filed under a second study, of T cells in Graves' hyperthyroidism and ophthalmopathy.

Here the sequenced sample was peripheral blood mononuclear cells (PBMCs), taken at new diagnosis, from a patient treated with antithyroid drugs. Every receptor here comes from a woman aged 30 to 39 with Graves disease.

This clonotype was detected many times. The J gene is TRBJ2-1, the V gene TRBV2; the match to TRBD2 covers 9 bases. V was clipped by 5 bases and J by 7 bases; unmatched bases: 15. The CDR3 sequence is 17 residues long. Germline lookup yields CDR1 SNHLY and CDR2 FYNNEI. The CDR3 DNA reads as TGTGCCAGCAGTCCCCAGTTTGGAGCGGGAGGTTGGAATGAGCAGTTCTTC. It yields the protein CASSPQFGAGGWNEQFF.

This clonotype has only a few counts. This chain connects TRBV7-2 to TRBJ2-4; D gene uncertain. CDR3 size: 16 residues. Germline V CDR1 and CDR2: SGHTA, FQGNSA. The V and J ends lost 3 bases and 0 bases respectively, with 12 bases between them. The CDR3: CASSFYRSVAKNIQYF. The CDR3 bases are TGTGCCAGCAGCTTTTATCGGTCCGTAGCCAAAAACATTCAGTACTTC.

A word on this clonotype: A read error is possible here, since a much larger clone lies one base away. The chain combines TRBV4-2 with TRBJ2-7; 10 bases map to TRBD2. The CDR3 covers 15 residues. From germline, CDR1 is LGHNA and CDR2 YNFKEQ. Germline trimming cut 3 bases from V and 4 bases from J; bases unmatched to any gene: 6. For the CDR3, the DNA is TGTGCCAGCAGCCAGCATCCGGGACTAGCGTACGAGCAGTACTTC. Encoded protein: CASSQHPGLAYEQYF.

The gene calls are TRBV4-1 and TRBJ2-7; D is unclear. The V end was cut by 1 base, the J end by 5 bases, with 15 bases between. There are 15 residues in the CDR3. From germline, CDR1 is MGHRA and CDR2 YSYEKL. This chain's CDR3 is CASSQGPGSRDEQYF. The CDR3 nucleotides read TGCGCCAGCAGCCAAGGCCCAGGATCTCGTGACGAGCAGTACTTC.

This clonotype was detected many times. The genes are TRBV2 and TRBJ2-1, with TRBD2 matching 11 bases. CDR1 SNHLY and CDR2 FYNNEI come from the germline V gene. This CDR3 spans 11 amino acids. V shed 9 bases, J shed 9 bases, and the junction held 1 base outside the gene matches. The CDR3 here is CARGTSGEQFF. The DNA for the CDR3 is TGTGCCAGAGGGACTAGCGGTGAGCAGTTCTTC.

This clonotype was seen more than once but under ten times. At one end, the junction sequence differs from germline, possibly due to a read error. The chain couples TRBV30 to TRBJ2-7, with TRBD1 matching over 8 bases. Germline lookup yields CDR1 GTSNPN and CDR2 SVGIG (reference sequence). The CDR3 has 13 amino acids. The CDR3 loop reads CAWSVGTGYGQYF. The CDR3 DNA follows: TGTGCCTGGAGTGTAGGGACAGGCTACGGGCAGTACTTC.

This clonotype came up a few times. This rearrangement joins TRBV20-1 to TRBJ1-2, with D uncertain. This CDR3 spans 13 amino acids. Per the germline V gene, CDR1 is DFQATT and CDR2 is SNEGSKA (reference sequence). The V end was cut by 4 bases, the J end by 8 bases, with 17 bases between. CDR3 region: CSATRSATKGYTF. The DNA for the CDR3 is TGCAGTGCTACCCGGTCGGCGACAAAGGGCTACACCTTC.

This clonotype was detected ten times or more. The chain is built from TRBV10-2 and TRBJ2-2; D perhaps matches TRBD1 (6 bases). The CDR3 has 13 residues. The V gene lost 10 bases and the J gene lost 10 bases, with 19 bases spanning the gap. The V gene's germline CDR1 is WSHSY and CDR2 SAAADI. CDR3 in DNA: TGCGCCACCAATCCACTGGGGGCGGCGGAGCTGTTTTTT. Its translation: CATNPLGAAELFF.

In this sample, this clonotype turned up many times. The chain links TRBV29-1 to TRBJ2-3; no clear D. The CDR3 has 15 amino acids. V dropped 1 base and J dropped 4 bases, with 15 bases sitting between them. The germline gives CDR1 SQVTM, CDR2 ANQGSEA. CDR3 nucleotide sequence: TGCAGCGTTGAAGTCCCAGCCCATGGGTCAGATACGCAGTATTTT. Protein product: CSVEVPAHGSDTQYF.

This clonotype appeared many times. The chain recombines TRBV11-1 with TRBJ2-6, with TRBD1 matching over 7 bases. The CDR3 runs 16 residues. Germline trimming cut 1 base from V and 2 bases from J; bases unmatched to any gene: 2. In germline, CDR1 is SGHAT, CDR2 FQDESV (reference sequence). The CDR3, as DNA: TGTGCCAGCAGCTTAGTTAGGGGGCCTGGGGCCAACGTCCTGACTTTC. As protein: CASSLVRGPGANVLTF.

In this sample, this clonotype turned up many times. CDR3 DNA sequence: TGTGCCAGCAGTTTAGGGACAGGGGAACAGCCCCAGCATTTT. Encoded protein: CASSLGTGEQPQHF. The rearrangement joins TRBV12-3 or TRBV12-4 to TRBJ1-5; 9 positions match TRBD1. The V gene end was trimmed by 1 base and the J gene end by 7 bases; junction bases not matched to a gene: 2. CDR3 length equals 14 residues.

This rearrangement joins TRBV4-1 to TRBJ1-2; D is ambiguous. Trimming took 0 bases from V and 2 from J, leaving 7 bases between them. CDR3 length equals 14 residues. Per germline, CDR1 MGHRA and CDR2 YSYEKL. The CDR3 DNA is TGCGCCAGCAGCCAAGACAGCTTAAACTATGGCTACACCTTC. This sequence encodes CASSQDSLNYGYTF.

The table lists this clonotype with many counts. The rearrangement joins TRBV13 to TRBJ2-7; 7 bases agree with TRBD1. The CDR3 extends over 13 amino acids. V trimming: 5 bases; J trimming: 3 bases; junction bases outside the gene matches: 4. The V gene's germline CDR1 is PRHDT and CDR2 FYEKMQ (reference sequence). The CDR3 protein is CASSDRVNYEQYF. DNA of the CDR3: TGTGCCAGCAGCGACAGGGTTAACTACGAGCAGTACTTC. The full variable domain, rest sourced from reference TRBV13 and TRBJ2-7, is AAGVIQSPRHLIKEKRETATLKCYPIPRHDTVYWYQQGPGQDPQFLISFYEKMQSDKGSIPDRFSAQQFSDYHSELNMSSLELGDSALYFCASSDRVNYEQYFGPGTRLTVT.

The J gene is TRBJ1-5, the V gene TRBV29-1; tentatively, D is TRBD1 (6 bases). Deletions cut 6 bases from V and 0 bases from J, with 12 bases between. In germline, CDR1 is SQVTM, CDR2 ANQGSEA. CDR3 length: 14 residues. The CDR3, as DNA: TGCAGCGTGACTACAGGGTTTAGCAATCAGCCCCAGCATTTT. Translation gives CSVTTGFSNQPQHF.

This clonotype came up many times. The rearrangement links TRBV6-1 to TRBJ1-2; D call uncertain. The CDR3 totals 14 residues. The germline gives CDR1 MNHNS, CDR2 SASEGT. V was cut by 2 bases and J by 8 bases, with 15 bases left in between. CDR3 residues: CASSEIRLLLGYTF. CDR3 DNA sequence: TGTGCCAGCAGTGAAATAAGGCTACTACTGGGCTACACCTTC.

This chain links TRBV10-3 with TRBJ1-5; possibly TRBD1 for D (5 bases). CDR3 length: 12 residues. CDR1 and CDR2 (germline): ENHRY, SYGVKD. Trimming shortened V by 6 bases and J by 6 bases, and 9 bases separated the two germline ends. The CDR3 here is CAISPGAQPQHF. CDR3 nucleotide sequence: TGTGCCATCAGCCCCGGGGCTCAGCCCCAGCATTTT.

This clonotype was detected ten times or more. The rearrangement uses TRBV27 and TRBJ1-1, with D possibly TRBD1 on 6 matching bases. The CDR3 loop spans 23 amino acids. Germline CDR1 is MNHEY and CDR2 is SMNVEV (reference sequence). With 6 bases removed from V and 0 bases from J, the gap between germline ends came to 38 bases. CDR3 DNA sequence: TGTGCCAGCAGACCAACAGGGTATGGACTAAGACTCTATGAGGAAACCATGAACACTGAAGCTTTCTTT. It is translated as CASRPTGYGLRLYEETMNTEAFF.

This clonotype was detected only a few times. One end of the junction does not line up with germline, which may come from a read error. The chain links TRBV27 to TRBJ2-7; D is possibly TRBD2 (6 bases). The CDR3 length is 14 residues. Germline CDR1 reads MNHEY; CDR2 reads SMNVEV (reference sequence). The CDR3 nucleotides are TGTGCCGGCAGTGCCGGGGACTCCCCCTACGAGCAGTACTTC. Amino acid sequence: CAGSAGDSPYEQYF.

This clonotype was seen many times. CDR3 coding DNA: TGTGCCAGCACCCCGCGTAGGGGGACTGAGACCCAGTACTTC. It is translated as CASTPRRGTETQYF. The rearrangement links TRBV7-9 to TRBJ2-5, with D possibly being TRBD1 or TRBD2 (6 bases each). Germline V gives CDR1 SEHNR, CDR2 FQNEAQ (reference sequence). Trimming cost V 7 bases and J 5 bases, with 17 bases left between them. This CDR3 has 14 amino acids.

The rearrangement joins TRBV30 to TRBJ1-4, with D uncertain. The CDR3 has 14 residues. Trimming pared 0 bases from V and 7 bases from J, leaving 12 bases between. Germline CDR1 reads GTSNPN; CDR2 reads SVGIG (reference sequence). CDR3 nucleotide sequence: TGTGCCTGGAGTGTTGGTCGCCCAGGTGAAAAACTGTTTTTT. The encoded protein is CAWSVGRPGEKLFF.

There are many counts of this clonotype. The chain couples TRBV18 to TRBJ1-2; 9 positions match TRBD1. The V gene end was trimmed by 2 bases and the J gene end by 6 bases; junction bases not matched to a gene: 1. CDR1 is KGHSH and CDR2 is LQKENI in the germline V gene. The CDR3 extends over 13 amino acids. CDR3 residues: CASSPRTGDGYTF. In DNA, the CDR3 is TGTGCCAGCTCACCAAGGACAGGGGATGGCTACACCTTC.

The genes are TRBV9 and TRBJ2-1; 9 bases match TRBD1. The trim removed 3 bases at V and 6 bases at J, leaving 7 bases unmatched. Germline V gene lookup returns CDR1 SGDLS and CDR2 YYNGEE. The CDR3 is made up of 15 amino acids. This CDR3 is CASSDGTGYVNEQFF. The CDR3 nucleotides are TGTGCCAGCAGCGACGGGACAGGGTATGTCAATGAGCAGTTCTTC.

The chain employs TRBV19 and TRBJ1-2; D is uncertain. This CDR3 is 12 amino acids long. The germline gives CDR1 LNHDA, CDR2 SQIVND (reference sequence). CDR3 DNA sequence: TGTGACAGCCGTGAGGTGGGCTATGGCTACACCTTC. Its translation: CDSREVGYGYTF. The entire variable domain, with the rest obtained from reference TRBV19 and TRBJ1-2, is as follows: DGGITQSPKYLFRKEGQNVTLSCEQNLNHDAMYWYRQDPGQGLRLIYYSQIVNDFQKGDIAEGYSVSREKKESFPLTVTSAQKNPTAFYLCDSREVGYGYTFGSGTRLTVV.

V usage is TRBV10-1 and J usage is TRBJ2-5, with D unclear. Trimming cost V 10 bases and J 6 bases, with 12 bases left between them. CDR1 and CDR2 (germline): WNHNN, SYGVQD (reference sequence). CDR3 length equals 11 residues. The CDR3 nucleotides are TGCGCCACCCCGCCCTGGCAGACCCAGTACTTC. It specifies CATPPWQTQYF.

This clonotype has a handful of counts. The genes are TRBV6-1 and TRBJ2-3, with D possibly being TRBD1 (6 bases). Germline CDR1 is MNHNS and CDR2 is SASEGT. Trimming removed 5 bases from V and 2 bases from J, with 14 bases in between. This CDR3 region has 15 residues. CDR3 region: CASSTGYWDTDTQYF. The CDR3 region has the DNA TGTGCCAGCAGTACAGGGTACTGGGACACAGATACGCAGTATTTT.

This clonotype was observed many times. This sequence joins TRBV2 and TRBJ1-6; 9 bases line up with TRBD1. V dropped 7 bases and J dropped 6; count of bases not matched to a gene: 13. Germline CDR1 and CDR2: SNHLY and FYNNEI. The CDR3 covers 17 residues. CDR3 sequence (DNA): TGTGCCAGCACCCGAAACGCAATGACAGGGGGTAATTCACCCCTCCACTTT. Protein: CASTRNAMTGGNSPLHF.

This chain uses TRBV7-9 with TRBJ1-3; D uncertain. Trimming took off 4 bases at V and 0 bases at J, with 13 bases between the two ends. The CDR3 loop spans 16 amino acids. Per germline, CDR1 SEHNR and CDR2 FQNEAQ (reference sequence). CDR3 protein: CASSSPVNYSGNTIYF. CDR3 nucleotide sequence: TGTGCCAGCAGCTCCCCAGTGAATTACTCTGGAAACACCATATATTTT.

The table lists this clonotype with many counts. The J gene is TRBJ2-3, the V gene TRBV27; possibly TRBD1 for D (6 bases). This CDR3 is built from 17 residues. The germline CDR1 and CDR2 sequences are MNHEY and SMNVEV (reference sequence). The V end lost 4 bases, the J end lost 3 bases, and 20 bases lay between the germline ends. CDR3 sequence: CASSYLQGPGKTDTQYF. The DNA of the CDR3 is TGTGCCAGCAGTTACCTACAGGGACCGGGGAAGACAGATACGCAGTATTTT.

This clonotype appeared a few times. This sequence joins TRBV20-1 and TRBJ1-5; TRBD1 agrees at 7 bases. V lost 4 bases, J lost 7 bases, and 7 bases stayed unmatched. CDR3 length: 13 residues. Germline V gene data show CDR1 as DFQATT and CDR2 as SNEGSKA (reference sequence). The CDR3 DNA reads TGCAGTGCTACAGGGGGGAAAGGGCAGCCCCAGCATTTT. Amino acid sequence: CSATGGKGQPQHF.

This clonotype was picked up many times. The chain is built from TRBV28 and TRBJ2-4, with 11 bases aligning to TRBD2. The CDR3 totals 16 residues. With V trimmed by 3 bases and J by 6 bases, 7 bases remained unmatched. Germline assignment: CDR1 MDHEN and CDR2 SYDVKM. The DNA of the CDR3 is TGTGCCAGCAGTTTTAGACTAGCGGGATCATCAAACATTCAGTACTTC. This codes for CASSFRLAGSSNIQYF.